A single sample is the source of the 15 T cell receptor beta chains below, sequenced in a study of T cell responses to AZD1222 COVID-19 vaccine. Assay used: immunoSEQ multiplex PCR; TCRdb lists only in-frame clones, some missing. Here the sample spans 150,000 to 180,000 clones, 87% being singletons. Here the sequenced sample was peripheral blood, taken 28 days after the second AZD1222 dose. Every receptor here comes from an adult who received the AZD1222 COVID-19 vaccine.

This chain uses TRBV5-6 with TRBJ2-2; D is ambiguous. The CDR3 consists of 13 residues. Trimming cost V 0 bases and J 8 bases, with 8 bases left between them. The germline CDR1 and CDR2 sequences are SGHDT and YYEEEE. The CDR3 DNA reads as TGTGCCAGCAGCTTGGACACCTCGGGGGAGCTGTTTTTT. Protein product: CASSLDTSGELFF.

The chain couples TRBV4-1 to TRBJ1-2; TRBD1 might be the D (6 bases). The germline gives CDR1 MGHRA, CDR2 YSYEKL. CDR3 length: 16 amino acids. The V end lost 2 bases, the J end lost 8 bases, and 21 bases lay between the germline ends. The CDR3 sequence: CASSQPSGQQNLGYTF. As DNA, the CDR3 is TGCGCCAGCAGCCAACCATCGGGACAACAGAATTTAGGCTACACCTTC.

The chain links TRBV5-1 to TRBJ1-6; D may be TRBD1 (5 bases). Trimming removed 4 bases at V and 10 bases at J, with 24 bases between. The CDR3 runs to 17 residues. Germline V lookup: CDR1 SGHRS, CDR2 YFSETQ. CDR3 bases: TGCGCCAGCAGCAGTGAAACGTCGGGGTTCGGGGGATCACCCCTCCACTTT. As protein: CASSSETSGFGGSPLHF.

V usage is TRBV9 and J usage is TRBJ1-3; D is perhaps TRBD1 (5 bases). CDR1 and CDR2 from the germline V gene are SGDLS and YYNGEE. Trimming removed 2 bases from V and 0 bases from J, with 9 bases in between. The CDR3 runs 15 residues. The CDR3 DNA is TGTGCCAGCAGCGTTCGAGGGGTCTCTGGAAACACCATATATTTT. This gives the protein CASSVRGVSGNTIYF.

V and J are TRBV6-2 or TRBV6-3 and TRBJ2-3, with a possible D match to TRBD2 (6 bases). Germline CDR1 reads MNHEY; CDR2 reads SVGEGT. This CDR3 is built from 14 residues. The ends were cut back, 4 bases at V and 4 bases at J, with 12 bases in the middle. The CDR3 here is CASSWGGGADTQYF. CDR3 coding DNA: TGTGCCAGCAGTTGGGGAGGAGGTGCAGATACGCAGTATTTT.

To note about this clone: Other DNA sequences of this sample code for an identical CDR3. J is TRBJ2-2 and V is TRBV19; no reliable D call. V lost 1 base and J lost 1, with 4 bases in between. Looked up from germline, CDR1 is LNHDA and CDR2 is SQIVND (reference sequence). This CDR3 is built from 14 residues. Here the CDR3 reads CASSIVGNTGELFF. Here the CDR3 DNA reads TGTGCCAGTAGTATAGTAGGGAACACCGGGGAGCTGTTTTTT.

The chain couples TRBV18 to TRBJ2-4; 8 nucleotides agree with TRBD1. V trimming: 3 bases; J trimming: 7 bases; junction bases outside the gene matches: 8. The CDR3 contains 15 residues. The germline gives CDR1 KGHSH, CDR2 LQKENI. This chain's CDR3 is CASSPDRVVENIQYF. The CDR3 DNA is TGTGCCAGCTCACCGGACAGGGTTGTAGAGAACATTCAGTACTTC.

This chain uses TRBV2 with TRBJ1-5; 9 bases are a match to TRBD1. V shed 4 bases, J shed 6 bases, and the junction held 7 bases outside the gene matches. CDR1 SNHLY and CDR2 FYNNEI come from the germline V gene. CDR3 length: 15 amino acids. CDR3 DNA sequence: TGTGCCAGCAGTGCCGGGACAGGGTATTCTCAGCCCCAGCATTTT. As protein: CASSAGTGYSQPQHF.

Worth noting for this clone: At one boundary the junction diverges from the germline segment, which might be a read error. This chain uses TRBV7-7 with TRBJ2-1; 7 bases map to TRBD2. This CDR3 comprises 13 residues. Germline V lookup: CDR1 SSHAT, CDR2 FNYEAQ (reference sequence). The CDR3 coding sequence is TGTGCTAGCAGCGGGACTACCAATGGGGAGCAGTTCTTC. Protein product: CASSGTTNGEQFF.

This chain joins TRBV19 and TRBJ2-6, with D perhaps given as TRBD1 or TRBD2 (6 bases each). Trimming cost V 5 bases and J 0 bases, with 14 bases left between them. The CDR3 is 17 amino acids. Germline lookup yields CDR1 LNHDA and CDR2 SQIVND (reference sequence). Here the CDR3 reads CASSLGGLGSGANVLTF. The DNA of the CDR3 is TGTGCCAGTAGTTTAGGGGGGCTTGGCTCTGGGGCCAACGTCCTGACTTTC.

The count of this clone is one. The rearrangement uses TRBV9 and TRBJ2-3; 10 bases line up with TRBD2. Germline values: CDR1 SGDLS, CDR2 YYNGEE. Unmatched junction bases numbered 3, after V lost 0 bases and J lost 5 bases. The CDR3 contains 15 residues. CDR3 residues: CASSVGPSGGDTQYF. DNA for the CDR3: TGTGCCAGCAGCGTAGGGCCTAGCGGGGGAGATACGCAGTATTTT. Drawing the rest from reference TRBV9 and TRBJ2-3, the complete variable domain is DSGVTQTPKHLITATGQRVTLRCSPRSGDLSVYWYQQSLDQGLQFLIQYYNGEERAKGNILERFSAQQFPDLHSELNLSSLELGDSALYFCASSVGPSGGDTQYFGPGTRLTVL.

V and J are TRBV10-3 and TRBJ2-2, with TRBD2 as a possible D gene (5 bases). The length of the CDR3 is 15 residues. Trimming pared 2 bases from V and 3 bases from J, leaving 10 bases between. Germline CDR1 reads ENHRY; CDR2 reads SYGVKD. CDR3 residues: CAISEASTDTGELFF. DNA for the CDR3: TGTGCCATCAGTGAGGCTAGCACTGACACCGGGGAGCTGTTTTTT.

The CDR3 loop reads CASSSISRDFSYNEQFF. The CDR3 bases are TGCGCCAGCAGCTCCATTTCCAGGGATTTCTCCTACAATGAGCAGTTCTTC. The chain employs TRBV5-1 and TRBJ2-1; the D gene is possibly TRBD1 (5 bases). The CDR3 loop spans 17 amino acids. Germline V CDR1 and CDR2: SGHRS, YFSETQ. Trimming took 3 bases from V and 0 from J, leaving 16 bases between them.

The rearrangement uses TRBV27 and TRBJ1-2; a weak D match, TRBD1 (5 bases). The V gene lost 3 bases and the J gene lost 4 bases, with 12 bases spanning the gap. This CDR3 is 14 amino acids long. The germline V gene encodes CDR1 MNHEY and CDR2 SMNVEV (reference sequence). The DNA for the CDR3 is TGTGCCAGCAGTTTGCGTCCGGGACCCTATGGCTACACCTTC. The encoded protein is CASSLRPGPYGYTF.

V usage is TRBV5-1 and J usage is TRBJ1-2; 7 bases align to TRBD1. From germline, CDR1 is SGHRS and CDR2 YFSETQ. The CDR3 spans 16 residues. The junction had 15 bases not matched to a gene; V was cut back by 4 bases and J by 6 bases. The CDR3 bases are TGCGCCAGCAGCCCAGGGGGTAGAGAGAGACGGGATGGCTACACCTTC. Its protein product is CASSPGGRERRDGYTF.